This note documents a single T cell receptor beta chain sequence. Its antigen is unknown. These data belong to a study of shared clonotypes between healthy human individuals. Regarding the study as a whole: Clonotype sharing among donors likely depends on sequencing depth.

There were only Caucasian adults among the donors, and all lived in Nashville, Tennessee. Without sorting, samples used some 100 million PBMCs for genomic DNA. Several immunoSEQ plates held equal portions of the genomic DNA taken from each subset. Using immunoSEQ multiplex PCR, the repertoire was profiled, and TCRdb retains in-frame clones only, with some absent. The table has about 500,000 clones, roughly three quarters seen once. Trimming left V 3 bases short and J 2 bases short, with 8 bases between. CDR1 and CDR2 (germline): MNHNS, SASEGT. The CDR3 contains 13 residues. This clonotype originated in a woman between 35 and 50 years old in good health. Some clones in this sample may be carry-over from other donors' samples. This chain uses TRBV6-1 with TRBJ2-7, with no clear D. The specimen was PBMCs. The CDR3 region is CASSDQWTYEQYF. In DNA, the CDR3 is TGTGCCAGCAGTGATCAGTGGACCTACGAGCAGTACTTC.